This T cell receptor beta chain was sequenced for a study of blood T cell repertoires in COVID-19 (dated by TCRdb to the early 2020s). With respect to the entire study: Samples from collaborators originated in the United States, Italy and Spain and spanned both the acute and convalescent phases of COVID-19. Nearly every sample came with metadata listing a de-identified subject ID, COVID-19 status, age in years and sex. The dataset comprised deeply sampled blood TCRbeta repertoires from subjects exposed to, actively infected with, or recovered from COVID-19. The prospective study material was composed of cDNA or gDNA derived from T cells, B-cell-depleted T cells, or PBMCs. HLA class I and class II types, where available, came from metadata supplied by the sample provider rather than from assay-based typing. The repertoires were made available in a free public database intended to serve as a resource for research on the immune response to SARS-CoV-2. Samples were obtained from the ongoing ImmuneRACE study (first 160 participants) and from 950 to 1,500 subjects provided by 6 global collaborators. Paper-wide results and their limitations: How much clinical and demographic metadata was included differed by source and by participant, and the metadata was provided uncurated.

From the cysteine through the phenylalanine, the CDR3 covers 15 amino acids. Solely the CDR3 DNA is kept, with 45 bases framed from the first base. Via the germline V gene, CDR1 is SGHAT and CDR2 FQNNGV. Unmatched junction bases come to 8, with V trimmed by 4 bases and J by 10 bases. Turning to this clone: The specificity of this receptor is unknown. No much larger clone exists at a distance of one base, and base qualities are not known.

In Seattle, one collaborating source enrolled patients while the infection was active and tracked those patients longitudinally over the course of disease. Each collaborating institution followed its own protocols to collect whole blood in K2EDTA tubes. For TCRbeta analysis, collaborators shipped samples as frozen whole blood, isolated PBMCs, or DNA extracted from either of those sample types. The immunoSEQ Assay, a bias-controlled multiplex PCR, was used to amplify TCRbeta CDR3 regions from genomic DNA. On the authors' methods: Within the assay, amplification of reference gene primers was used to estimate how many nucleated cells each sample contained. Sequence reads were collapsed and filtered to measure the absolute abundance of every unique TCRbeta CDR3 rearrangement. For each sample, productive Simpson clonality was calculated as the square root of Simpson's diversity index across productive rearrangements. TCRdb carries this immuneACCESS record with in-frame sequences only. Its versions omit some clonotypes, under half of them owing to an unresolved V gene in the studies checked, with the rest unexplained. The DNA was the basis for D and trimming; V, J and clone size are from that table. This sample gives about 310,000 clones in total; about nine tenths of them show up just once. The ten top clones hold under 3.5% of the sample.

In this chain, TRBV11-2 is recombined with TRBJ1-6, and 9 junctional nucleotides match TRBD1. This TCR came from a woman aged 25-40 years with COVID-19, enrolled during active disease. Sequences were obtained from peripheral blood. The DNA sequence is as follows: TGTGCCAGCAGCTCATCCGGGACAGGGTTCTCACCCCTCCACTTT. Translated, this gives CASSSSGTGFSPLHF.